The rows below give T cell receptor beta chains drawn from one sample of a study of CD8+ T cells in alopecia areata. The protocol was immunoSEQ multiplex PCR, while the TCRdb copy is restricted to in-frame clones and leaves out a portion. The sample has more than 200,000 clones; approximately 65% are singletons. This specimen consisted of CD4+ T cells sorted from blood, obtained at approximately week 42, from a patient treated with tofacitinib. These receptors all stem from a human donor with alopecia areata. Both conserved end residues are part of each CDR3. D genes are given only for firm matches. Clone size is stated in some rows and not others, as once, few, many or a class when expanded.

j_call d_call v_call clone_size cdr3_aa cdr3_nt
TRBJ2-7 NA TRBV19 NA CASSIAGRSEQYF TGTGCCAGTAGTATCGCAGGTCGCAGCGAGCAGTACTTC
TRBJ1-5 NA TRBV5-6 NA CASSLKGGQPQHF TGTGCCAGCAGCTTGAAAGGTGGTCAGCCCCAGCATTTT
TRBJ2-5 NA TRBV15 few CATSTAGAETQYF TGTGCCACCAGCACGGCCGGGGCAGAGACCCAGTACTTC
TRBJ1-1 TRBD1 TRBV9 NA CASSVDGTGSEAFF TGTGCCAGCAGCGTAGATGGGACAGGGAGTGAAGCTTTCTTT
TRBJ2-7 NA TRBV7-8 NA CASSLGGADYEQYF TGTGCCAGCAGCTTAGGAGGGGCCGACTACGAGCAGTACTTC
TRBJ2-7 TRBD1 TRBV5-4 few CASTPGQGVGEQYF TGTGCCAGTACACCGGGACAGGGGGTAGGGGAGCAGTACTTC
TRBJ2-1 TRBD2 TRBV6-5 NA CASRRAGGYEQFF TGTGCCAGCAGAAGAGCGGGGGGATATGAGCAGTTCTTC
TRBJ1-1 TRBD1 TRBV29-1 NA CSVELGQGNTEAFF TGCAGCGTTGAACTCGGACAGGGGAACACTGAAGCTTTCTTT
TRBJ1-2 TRBD1 TRBV19 NA CASSMGQGVDGYTF TGTGCCAGTAGTATGGGACAGGGTGTGGATGGCTACACCTTC
TRBJ2-2 NA TRBV30 NA CAWSIYGLSTGELFF TGTGCCTGGAGTATTTATGGACTTTCCACCGGGGAGCTGTTTTTT
TRBJ2-2 TRBD1 TRBV4-3 NA CASQGARTGELFF TGCGCCAGCCAGGGGGCGAGGACCGGGGAGCTGTTTTTT
TRBJ1-2 NA TRBV7-2 NA CASSLMASGYTF TGTGCCAGCAGCTTAATGGCCAGCGGCTACACCTTC
TRBJ1-1 NA TRBV2 NA CASSGQNAEAFF TGTGCCAGCAGTGGGCAGAACGCTGAAGCTTTCTTT
TRBJ2-5 NA TRBV5-1 NA CASSPGASETQYF TGCGCCAGCAGTCCGGGGGCATCAGAGACCCAGTACTTC
TRBJ1-2 NA TRBV30 NA CAWSLESGVYGYTF TGTGCCTGGAGTTTGGAGAGTGGAGTTTATGGCTACACCTTC
TRBJ2-3 NA TRBV30 NA CACTRSSDTQYF TGTGCCTGTACCAGGTCTTCAGATACGCAGTATTTT
TRBJ2-7 TRBD2 TRBV29-1 NA CSVYSGGDEQYF TGCAGCGTCTACTCGGGAGGGGACGAGCAGTACTTC
TRBJ1-4 NA TRBV5-1 NA CASSTEGATNEKLFF TGCGCCAGCAGCACGGAAGGAGCAACTAATGAAAAACTGTTTTTT
TRBJ2-1 NA TRBV7-7 NA CASSLGGGAHNEQFF TGTGCCAGCAGCTTAGGTGGGGGGGCGCACAATGAGCAGTTCTTC
TRBJ1-1 NA TRBV30 NA CAGTAGQVNTEAFF TGTGCCGGAACGGCTGGGCAGGTGAACACTGAAGCTTTCTTT
TRBJ2-5 NA TRBV4-3 few CASSQSGQQETQYF TGCGCCAGCAGCCAATCTGGACAGCAAGAGACCCAGTACTTC
TRBJ2-5 NA TRBV20-1 NA CSAPQETQYF TGCAGTGCTCCCCAAGAGACCCAGTACTTC
TRBJ1-1 NA TRBV10-2 NA CASSVVNTEAFF TGCGCCAGCAGTGTGGTGAACACTGAAGCTTTCTTT
TRBJ1-1 NA TRBV7-6 NA CASSLPPNTEAFF TGTGCCAGCAGCTTGCCCCCAAACACTGAAGCTTTCTTT
TRBJ1-1 NA TRBV12-5 few CASRPHSSEAFF TGTGCTAGTCGTCCACACTCCTCTGAAGCTTTCTTT
TRBJ2-2 NA TRBV27 few CASSFQGPTGELFF TGTGCCAGCAGTTTTCAGGGCCCTACCGGGGAGCTGTTTTTT
TRBJ1-2 NA TRBV4-3 NA CASSQDVLNLYGYTF TGCGCCAGCAGCCAAGATGTACTAAACCTCTATGGCTACACCTTC
TRBJ1-1 NA TRBV29-1 NA CSVESGNTEAFF TGCAGCGTTGAATCGGGGAACACTGAAGCTTTCTTT
TRBJ1-5 NA TRBV18 NA CASSPYSNQPQHF TGTGCCAGCTCACCGTATAGCAATCAGCCCCAGCATTTT
TRBJ1-6 NA TRBV7-9 once CASSSGVNSPLHF TGTGCCAGCAGCTCAGGTGTCAATTCACCCCTCCACTTT
TRBJ2-7 NA TRBV15 NA CATSRDAAGRNEQYF TGTGCCACCAGCAGAGATGCCGCAGGGCGGAACGAGCAGTACTTC
TRBJ1-4 TRBD1 TRBV7-2 few CASSSHRGANEKLFF TGTGCCAGCAGCTCCCACAGGGGGGCTAATGAAAAACTGTTTTTT
TRBJ2-3 NA TRBV9 many CASSLDTDTQYF TGTGCCAGCAGCTTAGACACAGATACGCAGTATTTT
TRBJ1-1 NA TRBV27 NA CASRPLLVGRRNTEAFF TGTGCCAGCAGACCACTACTGGTGGGACGGCGGAACACTGAAGCTTTCTTT
TRBJ1-2 NA TRBV6-5 NA CASSYGAEGGYTF TGTGCCAGCAGTTATGGGGCAGAAGGTGGCTACACCTTC
TRBJ1-1 NA TRBV29-1 few CSGLNQGNTEAFF TGCAGCGGGCTGAACCAAGGGAATACTGAAGCTTTCTTT
TRBJ2-1 NA TRBV30 NA CAGSVFNEQFF TGTGCCGGGTCGGTGTTCAATGAGCAGTTCTTC
TRBJ1-2 NA TRBV5-6 NA CASIPAVIQGLDGYTF TGTGCCAGCATCCCCGCAGTAATCCAGGGGCTCGATGGCTACACCTTC
TRBJ2-3 TRBD2 TRBV2 NA CASSVAGLAISTDTQYF TGTGCCAGCAGTGTCGCGGGACTAGCGATTAGCACAGATACGCAGTATTTT
TRBJ1-2 NA TRBV6-6 NA CASTGGEGVYGYTF TGTGCCAGCACCGGAGGGGAGGGGGTTTATGGCTACACCTTC
TRBJ2-5 NA TRBV4-3 NA CASSQEGGMKQETQYF TGCGCCAGCAGCCAAGAAGGGGGAATGAAACAAGAGACCCAGTACTTC
TRBJ1-1 NA TRBV30 NA CACPGIMVGTEAFF TGTGCCTGCCCCGGAATCATGGTAGGCACTGAAGCTTTCTTT
TRBJ1-1 NA TRBV29-1 NA CSVWVTGIANTEAFF TGCAGCGTTTGGGTAACAGGGATAGCGAACACTGAAGCTTTCTTT
TRBJ2-2 NA TRBV30 once CAWMYGLSGELFF TGTGCCTGGATGTACGGGTTGTCAGGGGAGCTGTTTTTT
TRBJ1-2 NA TRBV29-1 few CSVQGGQPGSYGYTF TGCAGCGTTCAAGGGGGGCAGCCAGGGAGCTATGGCTACACCTTC
TRBJ1-1 NA TRBV29-1 NA CSVEVRGTEAFF TGCAGCGTTGAAGTAAGGGGGACTGAAGCTTTCTTT
TRBJ1-6 NA TRBV27 few CASSFGYSPLHF TGTGCCAGCAGTTTCGGCTATTCACCCCTCCACTTT
TRBJ1-2 NA TRBV5-6 NA CASSLELGNYGYTF TGTGCCAGCAGCTTGGAGCTGGGGAACTATGGCTACACCTTC